The 21 T cell receptor beta chains below were found in one sample sequenced in a study of T cells in Graves' hyperthyroidism and ophthalmopathy. Researchers amplified the TCR beta CDR3 regions from RNA transcripts. First-round RT-PCR targeting the TCR CDR3 was performed with the HTBI primer set. TCRdb recomputed calls from the multiplex PCR reads with MiXCR, one row per CDR3 protein. The table has fewer than 700,000 distinct CDR3 sequences, roughly 16% seen once. The sequenced material came from blood. Every receptor here comes from a woman aged 30 to 39 with Graves' hyperthyroidism.

As for this clonotype: A much more abundant neighbour one base away suggests this may be a read error. The V and J genes are TRBV6-2 or TRBV6-3 and TRBJ2-7, with D maybe TRBD1 (5 bases). Germline CDR1 MNHEY, CDR2 SVGEGT. V dropped 6 bases and J dropped 0 bases, with 18 bases sitting between them. The CDR3 runs to 16 residues. CDR3 in amino acids: CASSPSVGQYSYEQYF. CDR3 sequence (DNA): TGTGCCAGCAGCCCCAGCGTGGGGCAGTACTCCTACGAGCAGTACTTC.

The table lists this clonotype with a few counts. The V call is TRBV2, the J call TRBJ2-2; 8 nucleotides agree with TRBD1. This CDR3 is 17 amino acids long. V was pared by 5 bases and J by 0 bases, with 8 bases of the junction left unmatched. Germline V gives CDR1 SNHLY, CDR2 FYNNEI. The CDR3 loop reads CASSPQGAASNTGELFF. In DNA form, the CDR3 reads TGTGCCAGCAGTCCTCAGGGGGCAGCCTCGAACACCGGGGAGCTGTTTTTT. Based on the CDR3 plus reference TRBV2 and TRBJ2-2, the full variable domain is EPEVTQTPSHQVTQMGQEVILRCVPISNHLYFYWYRQILGQKVEFLVSFYNNEISEKSEIFDDQFSVERPDGSNFTLKIRSTKLEDSAMYFCASSPQGAASNTGELFFGEGSRLTVL.

The chain is built from TRBV19 and TRBJ1-2, with D possibly matching TRBD1 (5 bases). Germline V CDR1 and CDR2: LNHDA, SQIVND (reference sequence). This CDR3 has 11 amino acids. The CDR3 DNA is TGTGCTAACCGGGACAACTATGGCTACACCTTC. Encoded protein: CANRDNYGYTF.

The DNA of the CDR3 is TGTGCCTGGAGTGTCGTCAGGCTCTACGAGCAGTACTTC. It encodes CAWSVVRLYEQYF. The chain combines TRBV30 with TRBJ2-7, with no clear D. Trimming shortened V by 0 bases and J by 3 bases, and 9 bases separated the two germline ends. The length of the CDR3 is 13 residues. Germline V gene lookup returns CDR1 GTSNPN and CDR2 SVGIG (reference sequence).

Many counts were recorded for this clonotype. This rearrangement joins TRBV6-1 to TRBJ2-1; D gene unclear. CDR3 length: 11 amino acids. Germline V gives CDR1 MNHNS, CDR2 SASEGT. Trimming left V 8 bases short and J 10 bases short, with 12 bases between. CDR3 protein: CASPVGPEQFF. Written as DNA, the CDR3 is TGTGCCAGCCCGGTGGGTCCCGAGCAGTTCTTC.

This clonotype turned up a few times. CDR3 in DNA: TGCAGCGTTCTCCCAGATACGCAGTATTTT. As protein: CSVLPDTQYF. V gene TRBV29-1 combines with J gene TRBJ2-3, with D unclear. CDR1 is SQVTM, CDR2 ANQGSEA, per germline. The V and J ends lost 5 bases and 4 bases respectively, with 4 bases between them. The CDR3 spans 10 residues.

This clonotype was found many times. The chain joins TRBV28 to TRBJ2-1, with a possible D match to TRBD1 (6 bases). V was trimmed by 3 bases and J by 8 bases, leaving 20 bases between them. Germline CDR1 is MDHEN and CDR2 is SYDVKM. There are 16 residues in the CDR3. The CDR3 region has the DNA TGTGCCAGCAGTTTGGGGGCAGGGTCTTATCGGGATGAGCAGTTCTTC. Translating gives CASSLGAGSYRDEQFF. The full variable domain, its missing parts supplied by reference TRBV28 and TRBJ2-1, is DVKVTQSSRYLVKRTGEKVFLECVQDMDHENMFWYRQDPGLGLRLIYFSYDVKMKEKGDIPEGYSVSREKKERFSLILESASTNQTSMYLCASSLGAGSYRDEQFFGPGTRLTVL.

About this clonotype itself: With a much larger clone just one base away, this may be a read error. The V and J genes are TRBV15 and TRBJ2-1; TRBD2 matches at 8 bases. The J call may be incorrect, as the DNA end agrees better with TRBJ2-7. Germline CDR1 LNHNV, CDR2 YYDKDF (reference sequence). This CDR3 has 18 residues. CDR3 amino acids: CATSSETPGLGLDNEQYF. DNA for the CDR3: TGTGCCACCAGCAGTGAGACACCGGGACTAGGATTAGACAATGAGCAGTACTTC.

This clonotype was counted ten times or more. V is TRBV27 and J is TRBJ2-5; D remains unclear. This CDR3 is 14 amino acids long. The germline gives CDR1 MNHEY, CDR2 SMNVEV (reference sequence). V lost 5 bases to trimming and J lost 7 bases, with 17 bases between them. In DNA, the CDR3 is TGTGCCAGCAGTGGGCTCGCGGCCGCTGGGACCCAGTACTTC. Translating it yields CASSGLAAAGTQYF.

This clonotype came up once. One junction end disagrees with the germline gene, perhaps due to a read error. This rearrangement joins TRBV28 to TRBJ1-4; TRBD1 aligns across 9 bases. Germline V gene lookup returns CDR1 MDHEN and CDR2 SYDVKM. The CDR3 totals 17 residues. CDR3 residues: CASGLESSGTGNEKLFF. For the CDR3, the DNA is TGTGCCAGCGGTTTAGAGTCATCCGGGACAGGGAACGAAAAACTGTTTTTT.

This clonotype showed up many times. The chain uses TRBV28 and TRBJ2-3; 8 nucleotides agree with TRBD1. CDR1 MDHEN and CDR2 SYDVKM come from the germline V gene. The CDR3 contains 16 residues. J was trimmed by 5 bases and V by 3 bases; bases with no gene match: 10. CDR3 DNA sequence: TGTGCCAGCAGTTTGTCAACAGGGGGGTCAATAGATACGCAGTATTTT. This translates into CASSLSTGGSIDTQYF.

This clonotype occurred many times. The rearrangement uses TRBV27 and TRBJ2-7; D may be TRBD1 or TRBD2 (5 bases each). The V and J ends lost 6 bases and 6 bases respectively, with 15 bases between them. There are 13 residues in the CDR3. The germline V gene has CDR1 MNHEY and CDR2 SMNVEV (reference sequence). This chain's CDR3 is CASRDSLRGEQYF. The CDR3 nucleotides read TGTGCCAGCAGGGACTCCCTTAGGGGCGAGCAGTACTTC.

There are many counts of this clonotype. The CDR3 DNA reads TGCAGCGTGACGGACTCCTACTCCTACGAGCAGTACTTC. It is translated as CSVTDSYSYEQYF. The chain combines TRBV29-1 with TRBJ2-7; D possibly corresponds to TRBD2 (5 bases). Trimming cost V 6 bases and J 0 bases, with 12 bases left between them. Germline V gene lookup returns CDR1 SQVTM and CDR2 ANQGSEA. The CDR3 is made up of 13 amino acids.

A single count supports this clonotype. The rearrangement joins TRBV19 to TRBJ2-4; D tentatively reads TRBD1 or TRBD2 (6 bases each). V gave up 3 bases and J gave up 5 bases, with 8 bases separating them. This CDR3 region has 13 residues. The germline CDR1 and CDR2 sequences are LNHDA and SQIVND (reference sequence). The CDR3 loop is CASSMGGENIQYF. The CDR3 DNA reads TGTGCCAGTAGTATGGGGGGCGAAAACATTCAGTACTTC.

The CDR3 here is CASSLDGAQPQHF. The DNA of the CDR3 is TGTGCCAGCAGCTTAGATGGGGCTCAGCCCCAGCATTTT. This rearrangement joins TRBV7-9 to TRBJ1-5; D may be TRBD1 (5 bases). The CDR3 has 13 amino acids. The germline V and J ends were trimmed by 1 base and 6 bases, with 7 bases remaining between them. Germline CDR1 and CDR2: SEHNR and FQNEAQ (reference sequence).

The rearrangement uses TRBV5-1 and TRBJ2-7, with 9 bases fitting TRBD2. There are 15 residues in the CDR3. V was clipped by 2 bases and J by 3 bases; unmatched bases: 6. CDR1 is SGHRS, CDR2 YFSETQ, per germline. The CDR3 sequence: CASSLGTSTNYEQYF. The CDR3 bases are TGCGCCAGCAGCTTAGGGACTAGCACAAACTACGAGCAGTACTTC.

This clonotype was detected many times. The chain recombines TRBV7-9 with TRBJ2-7; 8 bases agree with TRBD2. The germline CDR1 and CDR2 sequences are SEHNR and FQNEAQ (reference sequence). The CDR3 is made up of 14 amino acids. Trimming at V came to 5 bases and at J to 3 bases, leaving 6 bases not matched to a gene. The CDR3, as DNA: TGTGCCAGCAGCCGGCGGGAGGCCCTCTACGAGCAGTACTTC. Translating gives CASSRREALYEQYF.

This clonotype was counted a few times. The chain links TRBV27 to TRBJ1-2; possible D gene TRBD1, 6 bases. V was trimmed by 5 bases and J by 9 bases, leaving 19 bases between them. The V gene's germline CDR1 is MNHEY and CDR2 SMNVEV (reference sequence). The CDR3 loop spans 14 amino acids. The CDR3, as DNA: TGTGCCAGCAGTAGACAGGCCCCGCCTATGAGCTACACCTTC. Its translation is CASSRQAPPMSYTF.

This clonotype was detected ten times or more. The chain couples TRBV5-1 to TRBJ2-3; perhaps TRBD1 as D (6 bases). V was cut by 3 bases and J by 3 bases, with 20 bases left in between. The CDR3 runs 17 residues. Germline V gene sequence: CDR1 SGHRS, CDR2 YFSETQ. DNA of the CDR3: TGCGCCAGCAGCTACCGGACGACAGGCTTAGTGACAGATACGCAGTATTTT. It encodes CASSYRTTGLVTDTQYF.

The table lists this clonotype with a few counts. This sequence joins TRBV20-1 and TRBJ2-7; 9 bases match TRBD1. Trimming took 3 bases from V and 1 from J; bases not matched to a gene: 4. Germline-derived CDR1 and CDR2 are DFQATT and SNEGSKA (reference sequence). This CDR3 is 14 amino acids long. CDR3 in amino acids: CSARRDRESYEQYF. The CDR3, as DNA: TGCAGTGCTAGGCGGGACAGGGAATCCTACGAGCAGTACTTC.

Remarks on this clonotype: A read error may be the cause here, since a much bigger clone is one base away. J is TRBJ2-7 and V is TRBV7-3, with D hard to call. The CDR3 is 13 residues long. Germline V CDR1 and CDR2: SGHTA, FQGTGA. The CDR3 sequence is CARSLSPPAEQYF. In DNA, the CDR3 is TGTGCCCGCAGCTTAAGTCCGCCTGCCGAGCAGTACTTC. The full variable domain, its missing parts supplied by reference TRBV7-3 and TRBJ2-7, is GAGVSQTPSNKVTEKGKYVELRCDPISGHTALYWYRQSLGQGPEFLIYFQGTGAADDSGLPNDRFFAVRPEGSVSTLKIQRTERGDSAVYLCARSLSPPAEQYFGPGTRLTVT.